These T cell receptor beta chains were read from a single sample in a study of cytotoxic CD8 clonotypes in ibrutinib-treated CLL. Method: immunoSEQ multiplex PCR; TCRdb's copy keeps in-frame clones and lacks some. The sample shows over 65,000 clones, more than 60% of them seen only once. The sequencing used PBMCs, collected after 12 months of ibrutinib treatment. The receptors stem from a human donor with chronic lymphocytic leukemia. Both conserved end residues are part of each CDR3. The order of the fields is D gene, J gene, clone size, V gene, CDR3 DNA, CDR3 protein. A D gene is named only where the DNA matches it firmly. The listing skips clone size in some rows; elsewhere it reads once, few, many or a size class.

D gene: -; J gene: TRBJ2-3; clone size: -; V gene: TRBV6-1; CDR3 DNA: TGTGCCAGCAGGCCGGGGGGCGGTACAGATACGCAGTATTTT; CDR3 protein: CASRPGGGTDTQYF
D gene: -; J gene: TRBJ2-7; clone size: -; V gene: TRBV28; CDR3 DNA: TGTGCCAGCAGTTCCCTGACAGCTCAAAACTACGAGCAGTACTTC; CDR3 protein: CASSSLTAQNYEQYF
D gene: -; J gene: TRBJ2-2; clone size: -; V gene: TRBV7-2; CDR3 DNA: TGTGCCAGCAGCCAAGGTTTAACCGGGGAGCTGTTTTTT; CDR3 protein: CASSQGLTGELFF
D gene: TRBD2; J gene: TRBJ2-1; clone size: -; V gene: TRBV29-1; CDR3 DNA: TGCAGCGTGGGACGGGGGGGCCTCAGTGATGAGCAGTTCTTC; CDR3 protein: CSVGRGGLSDEQFF
D gene: -; J gene: TRBJ2-3; clone size: -; V gene: TRBV2; CDR3 DNA: TGTGCCAGCAGAAGGTCGTTATCCACAGATACGCAGTATTTT; CDR3 protein: CASRRSLSTDTQYF
D gene: -; J gene: TRBJ1-6; clone size: -; V gene: TRBV18; CDR3 DNA: TGTGCCAGCTCAAGTGTCGGCTATAATTCACCCCTCCACTTT; CDR3 protein: CASSSVGYNSPLHF
D gene: -; J gene: TRBJ1-5; clone size: -; V gene: TRBV30; CDR3 DNA: TGTGCCTGGAGTGTCAGTGGGTTATCAGCCCAGCATTTT; CDR3 protein: CAWSVSGLSAQHF
D gene: -; J gene: TRBJ1-4; clone size: few; V gene: TRBV2; CDR3 DNA: TGTGCCAGCAGTGGCCAGTCTAATGAAAAACTGTTTTTT; CDR3 protein: CASSGQSNEKLFF
D gene: TRBD1; J gene: TRBJ1-2; clone size: -; V gene: TRBV11-2; CDR3 DNA: TGTGCCAGCAGCACGGGACAGGGGATGAGGCGGGACTATGGCTACACCTTC; CDR3 protein: CASSTGQGMRRDYGYTF
D gene: -; J gene: TRBJ1-5; clone size: -; V gene: TRBV28; CDR3 DNA: TGTGCCAGCAGCCCGGGGGGGAGAGATAGCAATCAGCCCCAGCATTTT; CDR3 protein: CASSPGGRDSNQPQHF
D gene: -; J gene: TRBJ1-1; clone size: -; V gene: TRBV14; CDR3 DNA: TGTGCCAGCAGCCAGTCGGGCGTTTGGACTGAAGCTTTCTTT; CDR3 protein: CASSQSGVWTEAFF
D gene: -; J gene: TRBJ2-3; clone size: -; V gene: TRBV14; CDR3 DNA: TGTGCCAGCAGCCCGAACTGGGCAGATACGCAGTATTTT; CDR3 protein: CASSPNWADTQYF
D gene: TRBD1; J gene: TRBJ1-4; clone size: -; V gene: TRBV7-2; CDR3 DNA: TGTGCCAGCAGCGCAAACCACAGGGGGCAAAAAGAAAAACTGTTTTTT; CDR3 protein: CASSANHRGQKEKLFF
D gene: -; J gene: TRBJ1-6; clone size: -; V gene: TRBV27; CDR3 DNA: TGTGCCAGCAAGACAGGAGAGTTTACCCTCCACTTT; CDR3 protein: CASKTGEFTLHF
D gene: -; J gene: TRBJ2-7; clone size: -; V gene: TRBV27; CDR3 DNA: TGTGCCAGCAGTTTACGACGTTACCAAGGGTTATTGAAATATTACGAGCAGTACTTC; CDR3 protein: CASSLRRYQGLLKYYEQYF
D gene: TRBD1; J gene: TRBJ1-5; clone size: -; V gene: TRBV25-1; CDR3 DNA: TGTGCCAGCAGTGAATCCAGGGGGAGCAATCAGCCCCAGCATTTT; CDR3 protein: CASSESRGSNQPQHF
D gene: -; J gene: TRBJ2-7; clone size: -; V gene: TRBV27; CDR3 DNA: TGTGCCAGCAGTTTATCTAAAGCCCCAGGTTTCGGGTACGAGCAGTACTTC; CDR3 protein: CASSLSKAPGFGYEQYF
D gene: -; J gene: TRBJ1-5; clone size: -; V gene: TRBV7-9; CDR3 DNA: TGTGCCAGCAGCTTAGGAGCAGGGGACAATCAGCCCCAGCATTTT; CDR3 protein: CASSLGAGDNQPQHF
D gene: -; J gene: TRBJ2-3; clone size: -; V gene: TRBV5-1; CDR3 DNA: TGCGCCAGCATGACAGACACAGATACGCAGTATTTT; CDR3 protein: CASMTDTDTQYF
D gene: -; J gene: TRBJ2-2; clone size: -; V gene: TRBV6-6; CDR3 DNA: TGTGCCACAGGGTTGGGCACCGGGGAGCTGTTTTTT; CDR3 protein: CATGLGTGELFF
D gene: -; J gene: TRBJ2-2; clone size: -; V gene: TRBV5-1; CDR3 DNA: TGCGCCAGCAGCTTGACTCCGGACAGAGCGAACACCGGGGAGCTGTTTTTT; CDR3 protein: CASSLTPDRANTGELFF
D gene: -; J gene: TRBJ2-7; clone size: -; V gene: TRBV5-1; CDR3 DNA: TGCGCCAGCAGCCCCACAGGGACCTACGAGCAGTACTTC; CDR3 protein: CASSPTGTYEQYF
D gene: -; J gene: TRBJ1-2; clone size: -; V gene: TRBV9; CDR3 DNA: TGTGCCAGCAGCGTATTCGACAGAACCTCTAACTATGGCTACACCTTC; CDR3 protein: CASSVFDRTSNYGYTF
D gene: TRBD1; J gene: TRBJ2-7; clone size: -; V gene: TRBV27; CDR3 DNA: TGTGCCAGCAAAACAGGGGGCGCGGACTCCTACGAGCAGTACTTC; CDR3 protein: CASKTGGADSYEQYF
D gene: TRBD1; J gene: TRBJ1-6; clone size: -; V gene: TRBV6-1; CDR3 DNA: TGTGCCAGCAGTTCCGGGACAGGGGGCCGATCACCCCTCCACTTT; CDR3 protein: CASSSGTGGRSPLHF
D gene: TRBD1; J gene: TRBJ1-6; clone size: -; V gene: TRBV19; CDR3 DNA: TGTGCCAGTAGCCCGACAGGGGAATCACCCCTCCACTTT; CDR3 protein: CASSPTGESPLHF
D gene: -; J gene: TRBJ2-5; clone size: -; V gene: TRBV2; CDR3 DNA: TGTGCCAGCAGTGACGGTGGTGCGGGGAGACAAGAGACCCAGTACTTC; CDR3 protein: CASSDGGAGRQETQYF
D gene: -; J gene: TRBJ1-2; clone size: -; V gene: TRBV27; CDR3 DNA: TGTGCCAGCAGTTTAAGGGGCGGGCGGCGTGAAAGCTATGGCTACACCTTC; CDR3 protein: CASSLRGGRRESYGYTF
D gene: TRBD1; J gene: TRBJ1-5; clone size: -; V gene: TRBV10-3; CDR3 DNA: TGTGCCATCAGCGAAAGGGGGCTGAATCAGCCCCAGCATTTT; CDR3 protein: CAISERGLNQPQHF
D gene: TRBD2; J gene: TRBJ2-1; clone size: few; V gene: TRBV10-2; CDR3 DNA: TGCGCCGTCGAACCGGAGCGGGGGACGGGGAATGAGCAGTTCTTC; CDR3 protein: CAVEPERGTGNEQFF
D gene: -; J gene: TRBJ1-5; clone size: -; V gene: TRBV5-1; CDR3 DNA: TGCGCCAGCAGCCCCCCAGGGGCCCATAGCAATCAGCCCCAGCATTTT; CDR3 protein: CASSPPGAHSNQPQHF
D gene: -; J gene: TRBJ1-1; clone size: -; V gene: TRBV30; CDR3 DNA: TGTGCCTGGAGTGTGTCCGGGGTTGGTGAAGCTTTCTTT; CDR3 protein: CAWSVSGVGEAFF
D gene: -; J gene: TRBJ1-4; clone size: few; V gene: TRBV7-9; CDR3 DNA: TGTGCCAGCAGCTGGGCAGGCTCTAATGAAAAACTGTTTTTT; CDR3 protein: CASSWAGSNEKLFF
D gene: -; J gene: TRBJ1-2; clone size: -; V gene: TRBV29-1; CDR3 DNA: TGCAGCGCCTCGGACAGATATAGGGGCTACACCTTC; CDR3 protein: CSASDRYRGYTF
D gene: -; J gene: TRBJ2-7; clone size: -; V gene: TRBV7-9; CDR3 DNA: TGTGCCAGCAGCCAGGACAGCGTAACCTACGAGCAGTACTTC; CDR3 protein: CASSQDSVTYEQYF
D gene: -; J gene: TRBJ1-3; clone size: -; V gene: TRBV5-4; CDR3 DNA: TGTGCCAGCAGCTTGTGGGGGGGCAATGGAAACACCATATATTTT; CDR3 protein: CASSLWGGNGNTIYF
D gene: -; J gene: TRBJ2-1; clone size: -; V gene: TRBV7-8; CDR3 DNA: TGTGCCAGCAGCTTAGCGGGACTGTCGGGCAATGAGCAGTTCTTC; CDR3 protein: CASSLAGLSGNEQFF
D gene: -; J gene: TRBJ1-1; clone size: few; V gene: TRBV4-2; CDR3 DNA: TGTGCCAGCAGCCAAGTGGGGAACACTGAAGCTTTCTTT; CDR3 protein: CASSQVGNTEAFF